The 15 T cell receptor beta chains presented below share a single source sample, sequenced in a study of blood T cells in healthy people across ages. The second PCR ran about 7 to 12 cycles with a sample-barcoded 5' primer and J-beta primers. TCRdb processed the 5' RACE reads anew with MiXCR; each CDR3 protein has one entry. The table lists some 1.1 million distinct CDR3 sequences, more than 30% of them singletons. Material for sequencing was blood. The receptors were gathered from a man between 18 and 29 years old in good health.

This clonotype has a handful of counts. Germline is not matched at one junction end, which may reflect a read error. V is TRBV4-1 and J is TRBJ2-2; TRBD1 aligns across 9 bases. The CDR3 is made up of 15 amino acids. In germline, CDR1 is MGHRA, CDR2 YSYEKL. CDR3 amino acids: CASSQGQGNTGELFF. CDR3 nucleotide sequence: TGTGCCAGCAGCCAGGGACAGGGGAACACCGGGGAGCTGTTTTTT.

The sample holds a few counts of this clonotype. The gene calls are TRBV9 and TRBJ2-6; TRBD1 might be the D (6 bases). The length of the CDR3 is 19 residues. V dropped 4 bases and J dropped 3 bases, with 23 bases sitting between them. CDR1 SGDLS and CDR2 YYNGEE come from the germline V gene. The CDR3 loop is CASSPDPPGHGNGANVLTF. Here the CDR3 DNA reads TGTGCCAGCAGCCCCGACCCCCCGGGACACGGAAATGGGGCCAACGTCCTGACTTTC.

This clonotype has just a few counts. The CDR3 protein is CASSPIGYDSPLHF. CDR3 sequence (DNA): TGTGCCAGCAGCCCTATAGGATACGATTCACCCCTCCACTTT. The genes are TRBV7-2 and TRBJ1-6, with D hard to call. Germline-derived CDR1 and CDR2 are SGHTA and FQGNSA. The CDR3 has 14 amino acids. V was pared by 5 bases and J by 8 bases, with 13 bases between.

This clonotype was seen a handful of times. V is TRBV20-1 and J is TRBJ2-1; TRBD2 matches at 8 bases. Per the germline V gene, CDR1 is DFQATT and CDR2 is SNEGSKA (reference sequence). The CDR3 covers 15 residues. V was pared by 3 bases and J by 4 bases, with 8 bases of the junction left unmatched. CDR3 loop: CSASPVAGGYNEQFF. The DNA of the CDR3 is TGCAGTGCTAGTCCGGTGGCGGGGGGATACAATGAGCAGTTCTTC.

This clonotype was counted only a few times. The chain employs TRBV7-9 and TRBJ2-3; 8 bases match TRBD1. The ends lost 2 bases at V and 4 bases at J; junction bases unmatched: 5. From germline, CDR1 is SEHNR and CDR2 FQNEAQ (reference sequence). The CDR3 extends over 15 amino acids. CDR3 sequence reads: CASSLQGAVADTQYF. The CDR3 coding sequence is TGTGCCAGCAGCTTACAGGGGGCAGTTGCAGATACGCAGTATTTT.

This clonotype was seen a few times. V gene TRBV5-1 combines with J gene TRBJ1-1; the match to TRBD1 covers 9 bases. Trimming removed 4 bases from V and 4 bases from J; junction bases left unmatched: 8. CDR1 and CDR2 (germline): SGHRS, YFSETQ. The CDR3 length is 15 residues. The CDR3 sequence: CASSARQGVGTEAFF. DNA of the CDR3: TGCGCCAGCAGCGCCCGACAGGGGGTTGGCACTGAAGCTTTCTTT.

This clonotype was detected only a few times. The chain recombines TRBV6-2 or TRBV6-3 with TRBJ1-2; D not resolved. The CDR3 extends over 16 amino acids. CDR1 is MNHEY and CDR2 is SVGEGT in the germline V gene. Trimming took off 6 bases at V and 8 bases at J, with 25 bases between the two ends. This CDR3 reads CASRTKTWLPDWGYTF. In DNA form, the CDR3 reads TGTGCCAGCAGGACCAAAACCTGGCTACCTGACTGGGGCTACACCTTC.

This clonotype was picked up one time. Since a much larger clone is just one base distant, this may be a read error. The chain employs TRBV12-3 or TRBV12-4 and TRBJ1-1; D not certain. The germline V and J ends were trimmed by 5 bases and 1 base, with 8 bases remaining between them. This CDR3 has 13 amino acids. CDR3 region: CASSVERNTEAFF. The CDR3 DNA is TGTGCCAGCAGTGTAGAGAGGAACACTGAAGCTTTCTTT.

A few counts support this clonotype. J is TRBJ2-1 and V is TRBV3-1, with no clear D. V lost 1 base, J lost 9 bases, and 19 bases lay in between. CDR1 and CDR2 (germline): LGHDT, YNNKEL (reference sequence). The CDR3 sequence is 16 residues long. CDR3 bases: TGTGCCAGCAGCCAAGGTACGTTGGGCCACAGTAGTGAGCAGTTCTTC. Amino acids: CASSQGTLGHSSEQFF.

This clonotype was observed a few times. As DNA, the CDR3 is TGCAGTGCCCGGTTCCAGACTGGCGGGGAGGTGTTCTTC. This gives the protein CSARFQTGGEVFF. The rearrangement uses TRBV20-1 and TRBJ2-1; D is perhaps TRBD2 (6 bases). The CDR3 consists of 13 residues. CDR1 is DFQATT, CDR2 SNEGSKA, per germline (reference sequence). V lost 6 bases to trimming and J lost 15 bases, with 24 bases between them.

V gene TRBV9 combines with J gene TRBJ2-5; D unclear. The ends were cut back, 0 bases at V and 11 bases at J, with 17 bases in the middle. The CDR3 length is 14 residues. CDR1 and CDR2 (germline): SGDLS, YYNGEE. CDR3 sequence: CASSVGSNGNEQYF. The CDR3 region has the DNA TGTGCCAGCAGCGTAGGCTCAAACGGCAATGAGCAGTACTTC.

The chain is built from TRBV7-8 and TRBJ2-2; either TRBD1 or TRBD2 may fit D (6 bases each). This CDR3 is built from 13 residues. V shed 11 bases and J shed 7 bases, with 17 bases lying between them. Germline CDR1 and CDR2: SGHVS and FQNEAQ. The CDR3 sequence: CAGHRGPGGELFF. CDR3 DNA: TGTGCCGGGCATCGGGGGCCGGGCGGGGAGCTGTTTTTT.

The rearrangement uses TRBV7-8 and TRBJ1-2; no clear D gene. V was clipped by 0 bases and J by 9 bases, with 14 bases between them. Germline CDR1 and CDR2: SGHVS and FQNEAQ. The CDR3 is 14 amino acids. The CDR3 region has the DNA TGTGCCAGCAGCTTAGCGAGCGCCCGGTCGAGCTACACCTTC. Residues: CASSLASARSSYTF.

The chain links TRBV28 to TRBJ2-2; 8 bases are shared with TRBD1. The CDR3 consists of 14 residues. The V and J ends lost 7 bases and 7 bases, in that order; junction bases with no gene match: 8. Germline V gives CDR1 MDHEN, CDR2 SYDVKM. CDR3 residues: CASKDRGSGGELFF. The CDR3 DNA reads TGTGCCAGCAAAGACAGGGGTAGCGGCGGGGAGCTGTTTTTT.

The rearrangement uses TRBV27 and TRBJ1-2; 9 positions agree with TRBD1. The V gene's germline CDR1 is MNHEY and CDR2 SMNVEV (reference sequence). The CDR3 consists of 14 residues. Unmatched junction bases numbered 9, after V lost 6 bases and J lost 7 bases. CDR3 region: CASRSGQGRSGYTF. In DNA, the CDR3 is TGTGCCAGCAGATCGGGACAGGGACGGTCTGGCTACACCTTC.